This is a list of T cell receptor beta chains from one sample in a study of cytomegalovirus exposure and HLA in healthy donors. Profiled with immunoSEQ multiplex PCR; TCRdb holds only in-frame clones, not every one. The sample yields roughly 150,000 clones, around two thirds seen once. Specimen: PBMCs. Receptor source: a man aged 25 to 45 in good health and CMV-seropositive. Both conserved end residues are trimmed from each CDR3.

CDR3 length: 12; J gene: TRBJ2-2; V gene: TRBV5-1; CDR3 protein: ASRSTGGTGELF
CDR3 length: 14; J gene: TRBJ2-1; V gene: TRBV5-1; CDR3 protein: ASSLGVGGIDNEQF
CDR3 length: 13; J gene: TRBJ2-7; V gene: TRBV28; CDR3 protein: ASSDFPGQPYEQY
CDR3 length: 15; J gene: TRBJ2-3; V gene: TRBV28; CDR3 protein: ASSSKRQYPSTDTQY
CDR3 length: 13; J gene: TRBJ1-1; V gene: TRBV5-1; CDR3 protein: ASSLTGTGHTEAF
CDR3 length: 15; J gene: TRBJ2-1; V gene: TRBV4-1; CDR3 protein: ASSQGRLAGDKHEQF
CDR3 length: 13; J gene: TRBJ2-3; V gene: TRBV10-3; CDR3 protein: AIKTGQGNTDTQY
CDR3 length: 11; J gene: TRBJ2-2; V gene: TRBV6-4; CDR3 protein: ASSAADTGELF
CDR3 length: 13; J gene: TRBJ1-1; V gene: TRBV7-8; CDR3 protein: ASSPSLGQGTEAF
CDR3 length: 13; J gene: TRBJ1-1; V gene: TRBV5-1; CDR3 protein: ASSYSSETGTEAF
CDR3 length: 15; J gene: TRBJ2-1; V gene: TRBV7-9; CDR3 protein: ASSSPPGTGNMDEQF
CDR3 length: 12; J gene: TRBJ2-3; V gene: TRBV19; CDR3 protein: ASSGPAGARAQY
CDR3 length: 12; J gene: TRBJ2-3; V gene: TRBV6-6; CDR3 protein: ASRLTGTTDTQY
CDR3 length: 14; J gene: TRBJ2-1; V gene: TRBV13; CDR3 protein: ASSVTLGAGYNEQF
CDR3 length: 14; J gene: TRBJ2-5; V gene: TRBV28; CDR3 protein: ASSLRVGPGRETQY
CDR3 length: 14; J gene: TRBJ2-1; V gene: TRBV19; CDR3 protein: ASSIGGLAGSNEQF
CDR3 length: 12; J gene: TRBJ1-1; V gene: TRBV6-5; CDR3 protein: ASSCKYMNTEAF
CDR3 length: 13; J gene: TRBJ1-1; V gene: TRBV5-4; CDR3 protein: ASSGTQTMNTEAF
CDR3 length: 12; J gene: TRBJ1-1; V gene: TRBV7-3; CDR3 protein: ASSFLGAGNEAF
CDR3 length: 14; J gene: TRBJ1-3; V gene: TRBV6-1; CDR3 protein: ASSEVMGAPGNTIY
CDR3 length: 17; J gene: .; V gene: TRBV5-4; CDR3 protein: ASSPGGVTSGRAVYEQY
CDR3 length: 13; J gene: TRBJ2-2; V gene: TRBV11-2; CDR3 protein: ASSFGQGDTGELF
CDR3 length: 12; J gene: TRBJ2-7; V gene: TRBV30; CDR3 protein: AWSRGLTRDEQY
CDR3 length: 14; J gene: TRBJ2-5; V gene: TRBV4-1; CDR3 protein: ASSHSHGTVQETQY
CDR3 length: 12; J gene: TRBJ2-7; V gene: TRBV7-9; CDR3 protein: SSSLTAPSYEQY
CDR3 length: 11; J gene: TRBJ2-5; V gene: TRBV28; CDR3 protein: ASRLAGGETQY
CDR3 length: 13; J gene: TRBJ2-3; V gene: TRBV19; CDR3 protein: ASSIVSGGADTQY
CDR3 length: 13; J gene: TRBJ2-2; V gene: TRBV9; CDR3 protein: ASSETSGVTGELF
CDR3 length: 13; J gene: TRBJ1-1; V gene: TRBV7-9; CDR3 protein: ASSLRVQGNTEAF
CDR3 length: 17; J gene: TRBJ2-2; V gene: TRBV12-2; CDR3 protein: ASRLALGGTGMYTGELF
CDR3 length: 12; J gene: TRBJ2-7; V gene: TRBV5-1; CDR3 protein: ASSLELDSYEQY
CDR3 length: 14; J gene: TRBJ2-1; V gene: TRBV9; CDR3 protein: ASSVTTTPGFDEQF
CDR3 length: 11; J gene: TRBJ2-3; V gene: TRBV19; CDR3 protein: ASSIEFSDTQY
CDR3 length: 11; J gene: TRBJ2-5; V gene: TRBV30; CDR3 protein: AWGQLYQETQY
CDR3 length: 14; J gene: TRBJ2-1; V gene: TRBV9; CDR3 protein: ASSVEGQGILDEQF
CDR3 length: 15; J gene: TRBJ1-1; V gene: TRBV5-4; CDR3 protein: ASSLGGWTGMNTEAF
CDR3 length: 13; J gene: TRBJ2-3; V gene: TRBV4-1; CDR3 protein: ASSLEAGDTDTQY
CDR3 length: 11; J gene: TRBJ1-1; V gene: TRBV6-5; CDR3 protein: ASSFAGGTEAF
CDR3 length: 11; J gene: TRBJ1-1; V gene: TRBV19; CDR3 protein: ASSTQGNTEAF